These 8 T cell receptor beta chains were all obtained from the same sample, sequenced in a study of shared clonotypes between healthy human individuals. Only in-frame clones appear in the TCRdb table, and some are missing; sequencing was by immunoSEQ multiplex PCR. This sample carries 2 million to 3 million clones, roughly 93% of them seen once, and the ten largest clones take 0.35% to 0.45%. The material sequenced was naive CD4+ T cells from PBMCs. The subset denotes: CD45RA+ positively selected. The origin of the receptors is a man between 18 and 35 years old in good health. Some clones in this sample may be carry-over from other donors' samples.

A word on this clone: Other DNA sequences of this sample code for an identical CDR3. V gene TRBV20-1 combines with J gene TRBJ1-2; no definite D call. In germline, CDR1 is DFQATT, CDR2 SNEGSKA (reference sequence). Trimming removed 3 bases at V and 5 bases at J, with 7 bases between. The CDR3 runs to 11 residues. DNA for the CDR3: TGCAGTGCTAGGTCGGGGTATGGCTACACCTTC. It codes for CSARSGYGYTF.

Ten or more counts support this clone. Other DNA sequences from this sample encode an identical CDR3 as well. The CDR3 coding sequence is TGCAGTGCTAGGGGGAACACTGAAGCTTTCTTT. Translation: CSARGNTEAFF. This sequence joins TRBV20-1 and TRBJ1-1, with unresolved D. The germline V gene encodes CDR1 DFQATT and CDR2 SNEGSKA (reference sequence). Trimming shortened V by 3 bases and J by 1 base, and 3 bases separated the two germline ends. This CDR3 spans 11 amino acids.

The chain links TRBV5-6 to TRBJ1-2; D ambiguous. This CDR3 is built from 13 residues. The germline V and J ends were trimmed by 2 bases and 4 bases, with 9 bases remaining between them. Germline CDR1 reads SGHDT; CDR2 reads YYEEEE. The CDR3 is CASSLGKSYGYTF. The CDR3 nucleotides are TGTGCCAGCAGCTTAGGGAAAAGCTATGGCTACACCTTC.

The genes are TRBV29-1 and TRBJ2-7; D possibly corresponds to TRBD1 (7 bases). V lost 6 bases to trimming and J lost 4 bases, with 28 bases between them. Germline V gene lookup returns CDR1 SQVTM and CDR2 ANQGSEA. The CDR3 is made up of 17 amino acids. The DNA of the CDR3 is TGCAGCGTCCACGCGCCCCCGGGCCAGGGGGGCCCGTACGAGCAGTACTTC. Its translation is CSVHAPPGQGGPYEQYF.

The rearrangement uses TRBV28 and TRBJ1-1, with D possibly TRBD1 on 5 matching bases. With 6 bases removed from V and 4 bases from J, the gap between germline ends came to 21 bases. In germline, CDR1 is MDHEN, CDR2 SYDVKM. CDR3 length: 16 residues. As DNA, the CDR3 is TGTGCCAGCAGGCCCGGGACGCCCAGGATGGGCACTGAAGCTTTCTTT. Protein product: CASRPGTPRMGTEAFF.

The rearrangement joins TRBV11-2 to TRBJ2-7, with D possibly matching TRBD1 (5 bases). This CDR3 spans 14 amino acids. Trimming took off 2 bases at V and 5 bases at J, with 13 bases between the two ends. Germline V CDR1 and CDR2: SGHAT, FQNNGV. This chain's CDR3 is CASSLRQGLNEQYF. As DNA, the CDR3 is TGTGCCAGCAGCTTAAGGCAGGGCCTCAACGAGCAGTACTTC.

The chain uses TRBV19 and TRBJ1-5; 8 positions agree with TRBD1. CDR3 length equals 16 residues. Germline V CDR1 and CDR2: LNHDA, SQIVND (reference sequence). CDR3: CSSSAPGQGVSQPQHF. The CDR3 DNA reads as TGTTCCTCCTCAGCGCCTGGACAGGGAGTATCTCAGCCCCAGCATTTT.

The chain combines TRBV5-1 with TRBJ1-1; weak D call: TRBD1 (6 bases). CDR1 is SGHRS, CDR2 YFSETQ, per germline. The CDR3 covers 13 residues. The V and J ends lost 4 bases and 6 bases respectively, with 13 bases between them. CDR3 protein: CASSQEGGPEAFF. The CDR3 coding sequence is TGCGCCAGCAGCCAAGAAGGGGGACCTGAAGCTTTCTTT. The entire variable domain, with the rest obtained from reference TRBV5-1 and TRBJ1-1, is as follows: KAGVTQTPRYLIKTRGQQVTLSCSPISGHRSVSWYQQTPGQGLQFLFEYFSETQRNKGNFPGRFSGRQFSNSRSEMNVSTLELGDSALYLCASSQEGGPEAFFGQGTRLTVV.